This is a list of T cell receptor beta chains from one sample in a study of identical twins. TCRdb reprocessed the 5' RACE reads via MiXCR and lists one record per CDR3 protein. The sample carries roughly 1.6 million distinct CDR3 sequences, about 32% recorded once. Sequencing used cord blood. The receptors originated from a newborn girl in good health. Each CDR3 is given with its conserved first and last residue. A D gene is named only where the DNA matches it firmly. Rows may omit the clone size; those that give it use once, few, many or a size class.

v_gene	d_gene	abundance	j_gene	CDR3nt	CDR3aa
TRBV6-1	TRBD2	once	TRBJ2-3	TGTGCCAGCAGTCCTCCGGGACTAGCGGGAGAGGGCACAGATACGCAGTATTTT	CASSPPGLAGEGTDTQYF
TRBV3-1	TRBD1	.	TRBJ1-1	TGTGCCGGCAGCCAGGGGGTCGGCACTGAAGCTTTCTTT	CAGSQGVGTEAFF
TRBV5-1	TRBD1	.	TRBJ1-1	TGCGCCAGCAGCTTCATTGGCGGGGCGCGACAGGGCACTGAAGCTTTCTTT	CASSFIGGARQGTEAFF
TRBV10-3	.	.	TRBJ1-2	TGTGCCAGCCGACAGTCAAACTATGGCTACACCTTC	CASRQSNYGYTF
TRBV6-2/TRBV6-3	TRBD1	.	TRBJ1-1	TGTGCCAGCAGTCGAATCGGACAGGGGAACACTGAAGCTTTCTTT	CASSRIGQGNTEAFF
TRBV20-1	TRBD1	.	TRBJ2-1	TGCAGTGCTAGACAGGATCCTCGGGACAGCTTATACAATGAGCAGTTCTTC	CSARQDPRDSLYNEQFF
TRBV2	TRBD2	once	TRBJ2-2	TGTGCCAGCAGTGAACTAGCGGGAGGGCCAAGGACCGGGGAGCTGTTTTTT	CASSELAGGPRTGELFF
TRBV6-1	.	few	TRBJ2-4	TGTGCCAGCAGGGGCCGGGTCTCAGCCAAAAACATTCAGTACTTC	CASRGRVSAKNIQYF
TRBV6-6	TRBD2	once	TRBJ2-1	TGTGCCAGCAGTTACGGGCCGAGCGGGAATTCCGACAATGAGCAGTTCTTC	CASSYGPSGNSDNEQFF
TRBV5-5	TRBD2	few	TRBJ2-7	TGTGCCAGCAGCTTGTATAAGCCTAGCGGGATCTACTACTCCTACGAGCAGTACTTC	CASSLYKPSGIYYSYEQYF
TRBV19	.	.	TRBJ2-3	TGTGCCGTCCGGGACAAGGGCACAGATACGCAGTATTTT	CAVRDKGTDTQYF
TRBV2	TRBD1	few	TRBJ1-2	TGTGCCAGCAGTCGAAGGCTCTCACGGGACAGTAACTATGGCTACACCTTC	CASSRRLSRDSNYGYTF
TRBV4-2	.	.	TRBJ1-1	TGTGCCAGCAGCCAAGATTCCAGCCTGAACACTGAAGCTTTCTTT	CASSQDSSLNTEAFF
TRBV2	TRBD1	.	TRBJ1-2	TGTGCCAGCAATGGGGACAGGGATCGTGGCTACACCTTC	CASNGDRDRGYTF
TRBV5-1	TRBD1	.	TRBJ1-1	TGCGCCAGCAGCTTGTACCAGGGGGCGCAGACTGAAGCTTTCTTT	CASSLYQGAQTEAFF
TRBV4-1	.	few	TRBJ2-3	TGCGCCAGCAGCCAAGCCCAAACCATACAGGGCACAGATACGCAGTATTTT	CASSQAQTIQGTDTQYF
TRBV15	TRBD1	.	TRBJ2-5	TGTGCCACCAGCAGAGGGGACAGGGCGGGCCAAGAGATCCAGTACTTC	CATSRGDRAGQEIQYF
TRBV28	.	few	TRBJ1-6	TGTGCCAGCAGCCTTTCCCTCGGGCAGTTCAGCAAAATTGAACCCCTCCACTTT	CASSLSLGQFSKIEPLHF
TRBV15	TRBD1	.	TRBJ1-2	TGTGCCACCAGGGACGACAGGGGTCGGATATATGGCTACACCTTC	CATRDDRGRIYGYTF
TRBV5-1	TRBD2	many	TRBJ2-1	TGCGCCACCAGACTAGCGGGGGGCACCTACAATGAGCAGTTCTTC	CATRLAGGTYNEQFF
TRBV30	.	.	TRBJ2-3	TGTGCCTGGAGTCCCCAGGGTCCTACGCAGTATTTT	CAWSPQGPTQYF
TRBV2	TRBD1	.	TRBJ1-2	TGTGCCAGCAGCAAGGACAGGGCCCAAAACTATGGCTACACCTTC	CASSKDRAQNYGYTF
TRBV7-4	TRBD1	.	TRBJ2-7	TGTGCCAGCAGCGTAGGGGACAGGTCGTACTACGAGCAGTACTTC	CASSVGDRSYYEQYF
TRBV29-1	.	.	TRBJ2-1	TGCAGCGTGGCCCGACAGCGCACCTACAATGAGCAGTTCTTC	CSVARQRTYNEQFF
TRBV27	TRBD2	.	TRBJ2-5	TGTGCCAGCAGTTTATTACTAGGGGACTACAATGAGCAGTACTTC	CASSLLLGDYNEQYF
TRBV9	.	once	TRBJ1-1	TGTGCCAGCAGCGTACAGACAGGCACTGAAGCTTTCTTT	CASSVQTGTEAFF
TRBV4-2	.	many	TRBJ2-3	TGTGCCAGCAGCCTGATGCCGGGACCAAGCACAGATACGCAGTATTTT	CASSLMPGPSTDTQYF
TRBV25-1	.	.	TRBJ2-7	TGTGCCAGCAGTGATTCTAGTAAATCCTACGAGCAGTACTTC	CASSDSSKSYEQYF
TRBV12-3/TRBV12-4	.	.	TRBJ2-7	TGTGCCAGCAGTGCACGGGGCAGCCGCCCCTACGAGCAGTACTTC	CASSARGSRPYEQYF
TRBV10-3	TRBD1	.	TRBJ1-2	TGTGCCATCAGTGAGACAGGGGCTGGGGACTATGGCTACACCTTC	CAISETGAGDYGYTF
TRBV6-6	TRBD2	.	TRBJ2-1	TGTGCCAGCAGACTGGGACTAGCGGTTAGGTCCTACAATGAGCAGTTCTTC	CASRLGLAVRSYNEQFF
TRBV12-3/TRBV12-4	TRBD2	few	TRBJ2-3	TGTGCCAGCAGATATACTAGCGGGGGGTCCGATACGCAGTATTTT	CASRYTSGGSDTQYF
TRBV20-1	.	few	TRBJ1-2	TGCAGTGCTCCTCCGGTCACAATAGGCTACACCTTC	CSAPPVTIGYTF
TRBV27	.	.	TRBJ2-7	TGTGCCAGCAGTTTACGTCGCTCCAACTACGAGCAGTACTTC	CASSLRRSNYEQYF
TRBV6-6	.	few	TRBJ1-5	TGTGCCAGCAGTTACTCGGATGATCAGCCCCAGCATTTT	CASSYSDDQPQHF
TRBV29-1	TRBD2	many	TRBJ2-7	TGCAGCGCTATCCGGGGGACTAGCGGGAGCGCAAGCTCCTACGAGCAGTACTTC	CSAIRGTSGSASSYEQYF
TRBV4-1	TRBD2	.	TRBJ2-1	TGCGCCAGCAGCCAAGGGTCTAGCGGGGGATCAAGCTCCTACAATGAGCAGTTCTTC	CASSQGSSGGSSSYNEQFF
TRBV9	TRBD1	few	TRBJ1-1	TGTGCCAGCAGCGTAGTCAGGGGGCCATACACTGAAGCTTTCTTT	CASSVVRGPYTEAFF
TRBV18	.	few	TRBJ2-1	TGTGCCAGCTCTGAAAAGGTGAGGGGGAGCTCCTACAATGAGCAGTTCTTC	CASSEKVRGSSYNEQFF